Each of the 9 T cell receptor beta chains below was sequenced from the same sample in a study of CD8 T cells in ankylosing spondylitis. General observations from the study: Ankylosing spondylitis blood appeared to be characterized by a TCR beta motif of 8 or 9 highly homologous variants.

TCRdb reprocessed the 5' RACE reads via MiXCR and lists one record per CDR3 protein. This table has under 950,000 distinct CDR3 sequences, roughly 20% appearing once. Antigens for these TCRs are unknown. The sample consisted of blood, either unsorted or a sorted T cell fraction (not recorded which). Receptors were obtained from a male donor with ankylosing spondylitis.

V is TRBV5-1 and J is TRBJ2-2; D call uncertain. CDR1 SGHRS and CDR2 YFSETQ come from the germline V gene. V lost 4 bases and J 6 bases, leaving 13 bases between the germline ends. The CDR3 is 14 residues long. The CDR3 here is CASSPYDGSGELFF. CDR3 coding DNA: TGCGCCAGCAGCCCGTACGACGGTTCCGGGGAGCTGTTTTTT.

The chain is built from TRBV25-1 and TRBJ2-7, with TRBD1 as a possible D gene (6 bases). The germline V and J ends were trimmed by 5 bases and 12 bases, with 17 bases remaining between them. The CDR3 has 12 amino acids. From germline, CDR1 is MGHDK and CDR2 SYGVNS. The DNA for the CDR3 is TGTGCCAGCAGTTCGGACAGTGCGCGTCGGTACTTC. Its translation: CASSSDSARRYF.

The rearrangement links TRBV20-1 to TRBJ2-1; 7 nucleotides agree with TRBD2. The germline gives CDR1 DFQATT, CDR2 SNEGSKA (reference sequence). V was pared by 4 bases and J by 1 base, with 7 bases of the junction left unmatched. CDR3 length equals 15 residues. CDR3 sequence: CSATTGGSSYNEQFF. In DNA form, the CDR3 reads TGCAGTGCTACTACGGGCGGGAGTTCCTACAATGAGCAGTTCTTC.

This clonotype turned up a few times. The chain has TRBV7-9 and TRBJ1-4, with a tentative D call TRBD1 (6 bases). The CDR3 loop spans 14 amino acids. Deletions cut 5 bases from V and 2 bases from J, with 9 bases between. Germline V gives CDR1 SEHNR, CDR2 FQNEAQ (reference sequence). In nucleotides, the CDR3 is TGTGCCAGCAGCCGCGGACAGACTAATGAAAAACTGTTTTTT. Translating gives CASSRGQTNEKLFF.

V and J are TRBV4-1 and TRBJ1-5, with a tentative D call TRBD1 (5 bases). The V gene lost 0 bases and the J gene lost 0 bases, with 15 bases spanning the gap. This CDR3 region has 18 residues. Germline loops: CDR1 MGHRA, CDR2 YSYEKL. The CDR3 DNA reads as TGCGCCAGCAGCCAAGATTGGCAGGGACCATATAGCAATCAGCCCCAGCATTTT. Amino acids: CASSQDWQGPYSNQPQHF.

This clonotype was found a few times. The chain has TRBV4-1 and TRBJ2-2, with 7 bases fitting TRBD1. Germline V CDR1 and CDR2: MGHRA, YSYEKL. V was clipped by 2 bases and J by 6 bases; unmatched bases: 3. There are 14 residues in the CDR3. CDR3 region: CASSQFDRAGELFF. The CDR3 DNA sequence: TGCGCCAGCAGCCAATTCGACAGGGCCGGGGAGCTGTTTTTT.

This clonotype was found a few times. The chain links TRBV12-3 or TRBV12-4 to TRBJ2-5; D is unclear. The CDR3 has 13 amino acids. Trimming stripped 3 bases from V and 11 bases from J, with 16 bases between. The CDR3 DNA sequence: TGTGCCAGCAGTTTGAGTTGGACCTGGGTTCAGTACTTC. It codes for CASSLSWTWVQYF.

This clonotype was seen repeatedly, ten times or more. CDR3 coding DNA: TGCAGCGTTGAAGATAGAGGGTTTGCTGGTGGCTACACCTTC. Amino acid sequence: CSVEDRGFAGGYTF. V usage is TRBV29-1 and J usage is TRBJ1-2; D gene uncertain. The CDR3 has 14 amino acids. The V gene's germline CDR1 is SQVTM and CDR2 ANQGSEA. Trimming cost V 0 bases and J 7 bases, with 15 bases left between them.

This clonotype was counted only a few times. The CDR3 is CASSQVPLGQSIRETQYF. The CDR3 bases are TGCGCCAGCAGCCAAGTCCCCTTGGGACAGTCTATTCGCGAGACCCAGTACTTC. The rearrangement uses TRBV4-3 and TRBJ2-5; 7 nucleotides align to TRBD1. CDR3 length equals 18 residues. Looked up from germline, CDR1 is LGHNA and CDR2 is YSLEER. With V trimmed by 1 base and J by 5 bases, 16 bases remained unmatched.